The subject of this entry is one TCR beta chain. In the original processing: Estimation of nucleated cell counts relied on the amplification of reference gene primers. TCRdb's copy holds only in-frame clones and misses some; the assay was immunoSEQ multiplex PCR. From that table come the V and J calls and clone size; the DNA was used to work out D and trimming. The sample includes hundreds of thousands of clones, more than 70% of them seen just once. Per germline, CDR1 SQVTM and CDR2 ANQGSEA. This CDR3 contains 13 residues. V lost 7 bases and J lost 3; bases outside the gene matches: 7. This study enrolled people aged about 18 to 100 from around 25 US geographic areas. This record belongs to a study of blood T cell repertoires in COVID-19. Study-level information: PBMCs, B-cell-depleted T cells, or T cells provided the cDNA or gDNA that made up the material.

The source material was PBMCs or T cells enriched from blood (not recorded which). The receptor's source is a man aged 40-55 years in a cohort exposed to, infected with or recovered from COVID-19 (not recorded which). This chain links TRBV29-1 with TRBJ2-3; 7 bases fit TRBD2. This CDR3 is CSAKTAGTDTQYF. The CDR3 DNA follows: TGCAGCGCCAAAACAGCGGGAACAGATACGCAGTATTTT.